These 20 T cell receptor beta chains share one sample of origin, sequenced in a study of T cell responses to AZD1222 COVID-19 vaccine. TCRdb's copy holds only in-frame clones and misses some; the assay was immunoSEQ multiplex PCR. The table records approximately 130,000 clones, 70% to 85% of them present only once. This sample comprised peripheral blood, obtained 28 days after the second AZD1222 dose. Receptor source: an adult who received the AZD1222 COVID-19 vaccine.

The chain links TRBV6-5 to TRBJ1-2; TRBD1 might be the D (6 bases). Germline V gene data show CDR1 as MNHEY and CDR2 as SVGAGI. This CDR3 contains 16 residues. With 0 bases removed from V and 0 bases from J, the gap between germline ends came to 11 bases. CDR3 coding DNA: TGTGCCAGCAGTTACTCTACAGGGACCTCTAACTATGGCTACACCTTC. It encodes CASSYSTGTSNYGYTF.

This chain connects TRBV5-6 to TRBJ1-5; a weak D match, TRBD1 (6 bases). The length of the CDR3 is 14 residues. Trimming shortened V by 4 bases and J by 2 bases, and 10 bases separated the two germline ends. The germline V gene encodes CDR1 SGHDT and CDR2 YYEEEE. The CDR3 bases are TGTGCCAGCAGCCCCAGGGGCGGCAATCAGCCCCAGCATTTT. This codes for CASSPRGGNQPQHF.

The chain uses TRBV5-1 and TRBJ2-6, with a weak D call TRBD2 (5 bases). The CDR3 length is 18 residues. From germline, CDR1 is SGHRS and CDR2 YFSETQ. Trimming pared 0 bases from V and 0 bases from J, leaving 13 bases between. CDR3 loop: CASSLDAGPPSGANVLTF. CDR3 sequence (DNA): TGCGCCAGCAGCTTGGACGCGGGCCCTCCCTCTGGGGCCAACGTCCTGACTTTC. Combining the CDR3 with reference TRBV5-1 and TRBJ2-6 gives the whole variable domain KAGVTQTPRYLIKTRGQQVTLSCSPISGHRSVSWYQQTPGQGLQFLFEYFSETQRNKGNFPGRFSGRQFSNSRSEMNVSTLELGDSALYLCASSLDAGPPSGANVLTFGAGSRLTVL.

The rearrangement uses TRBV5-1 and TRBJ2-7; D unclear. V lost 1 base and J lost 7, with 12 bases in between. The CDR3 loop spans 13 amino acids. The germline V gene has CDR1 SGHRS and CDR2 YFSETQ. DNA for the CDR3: TGCGCCAGCAGCTTGAGGGATGAAAGGGAGCAGTACTTC. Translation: CASSLRDEREQYF. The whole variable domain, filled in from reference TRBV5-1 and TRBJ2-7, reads KAGVTQTPRYLIKTRGQQVTLSCSPISGHRSVSWYQQTPGQGLQFLFEYFSETQRNKGNFPGRFSGRQFSNSRSEMNVSTLELGDSALYLCASSLRDEREQYFGPGTRLTVT.

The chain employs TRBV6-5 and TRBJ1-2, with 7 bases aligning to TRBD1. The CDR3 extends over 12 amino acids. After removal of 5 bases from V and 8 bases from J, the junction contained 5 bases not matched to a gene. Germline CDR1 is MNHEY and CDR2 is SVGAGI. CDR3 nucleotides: TGTGCCAGCAGTCAGGGGGAGGGGGGCTACACCTTC. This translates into CASSQGEGGYTF.

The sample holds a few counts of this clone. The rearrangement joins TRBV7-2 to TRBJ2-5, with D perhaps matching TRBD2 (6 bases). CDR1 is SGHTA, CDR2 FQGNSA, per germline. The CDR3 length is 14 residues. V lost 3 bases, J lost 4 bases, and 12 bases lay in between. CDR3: CASSFQRGGETQYF. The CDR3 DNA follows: TGTGCCAGCAGCTTTCAAAGGGGAGGAGAGACCCAGTACTTC.

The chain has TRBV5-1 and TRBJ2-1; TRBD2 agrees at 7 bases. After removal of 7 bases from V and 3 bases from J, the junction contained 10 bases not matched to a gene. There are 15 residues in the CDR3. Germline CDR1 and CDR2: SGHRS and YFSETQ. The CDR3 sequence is CASGGGLKGYNEQFF. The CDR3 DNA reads TGCGCCAGCGGGGGGGGATTGAAAGGCTACAATGAGCAGTTCTTC.

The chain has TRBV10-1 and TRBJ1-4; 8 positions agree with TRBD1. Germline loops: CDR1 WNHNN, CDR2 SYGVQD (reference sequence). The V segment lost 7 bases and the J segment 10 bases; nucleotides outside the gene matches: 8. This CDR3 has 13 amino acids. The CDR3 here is CASTRDRGGKLFF. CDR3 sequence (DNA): TGCGCCAGCACTCGAGACAGGGGTGGAAAACTGTTTTTT.

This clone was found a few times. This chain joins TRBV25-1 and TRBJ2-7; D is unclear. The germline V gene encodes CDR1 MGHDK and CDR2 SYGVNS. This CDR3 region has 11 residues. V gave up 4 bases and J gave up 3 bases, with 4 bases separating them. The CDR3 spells CASSVSYEQYF. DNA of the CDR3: TGTGCCAGCAGTGTAAGCTACGAGCAGTACTTC.

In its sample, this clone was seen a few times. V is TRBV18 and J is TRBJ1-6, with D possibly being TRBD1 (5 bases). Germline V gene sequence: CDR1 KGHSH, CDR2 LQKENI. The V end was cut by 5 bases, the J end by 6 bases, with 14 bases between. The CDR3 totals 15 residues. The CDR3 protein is CASSTLRDVNSPLHF. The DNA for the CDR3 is TGTGCCAGCTCAACTCTCCGGGACGTTAATTCACCCCTCCACTTT.

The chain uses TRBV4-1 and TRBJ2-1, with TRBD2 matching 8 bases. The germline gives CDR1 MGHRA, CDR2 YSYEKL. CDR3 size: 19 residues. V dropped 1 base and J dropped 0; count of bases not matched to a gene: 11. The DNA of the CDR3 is TGCGCCAGCAGCCAAGTCTACGGGGGGGCCTCAGGCTCCTACAATGAGCAGTTCTTC. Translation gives CASSQVYGGASGSYNEQFF.

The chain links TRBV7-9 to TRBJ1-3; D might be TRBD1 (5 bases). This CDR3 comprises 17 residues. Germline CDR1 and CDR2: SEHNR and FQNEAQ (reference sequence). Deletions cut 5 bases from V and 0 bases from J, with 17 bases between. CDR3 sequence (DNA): TGTGCCAGCAGCGCCGTAGAGGGACGGCCCTCTGGAAACACCATATATTTT. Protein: CASSAVEGRPSGNTIYF.

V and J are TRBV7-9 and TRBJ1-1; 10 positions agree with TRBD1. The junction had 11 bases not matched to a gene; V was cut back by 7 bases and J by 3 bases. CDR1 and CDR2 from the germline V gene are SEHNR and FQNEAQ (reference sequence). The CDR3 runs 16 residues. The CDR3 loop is CASNHGRQGADTEAFF. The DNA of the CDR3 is TGTGCCAGCAACCACGGCAGACAGGGGGCAGACACTGAAGCTTTCTTT.

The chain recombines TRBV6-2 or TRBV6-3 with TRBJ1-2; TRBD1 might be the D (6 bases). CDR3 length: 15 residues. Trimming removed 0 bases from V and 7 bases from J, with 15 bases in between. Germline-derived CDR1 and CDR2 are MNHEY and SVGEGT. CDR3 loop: CASSYSSGTLGGYTF. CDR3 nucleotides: TGTGCCAGCAGTTACTCGTCTGGGACACTCGGTGGCTACACCTTC.

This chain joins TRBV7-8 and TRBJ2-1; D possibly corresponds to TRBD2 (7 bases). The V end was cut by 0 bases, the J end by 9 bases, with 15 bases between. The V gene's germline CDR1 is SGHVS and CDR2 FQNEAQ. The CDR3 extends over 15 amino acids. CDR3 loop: CASSLAGGPMTEQFF. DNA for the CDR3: TGTGCCAGCAGCTTAGCGGGGGGGCCGATGACTGAGCAGTTCTTC.

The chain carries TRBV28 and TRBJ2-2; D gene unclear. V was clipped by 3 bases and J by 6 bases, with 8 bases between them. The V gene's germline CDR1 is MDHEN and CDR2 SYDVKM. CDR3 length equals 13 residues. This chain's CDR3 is CASSFDGAGELFF. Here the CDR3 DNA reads TGTGCCAGCAGTTTCGATGGGGCCGGGGAGCTGTTTTTT.

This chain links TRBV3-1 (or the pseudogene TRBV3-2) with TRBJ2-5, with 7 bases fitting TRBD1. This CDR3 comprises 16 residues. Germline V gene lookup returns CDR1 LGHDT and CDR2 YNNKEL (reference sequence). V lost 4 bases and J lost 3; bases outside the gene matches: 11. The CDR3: CASSPAFQTGKETQYF. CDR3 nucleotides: TGTGCCAGCAGCCCCGCCTTTCAGACAGGGAAAGAGACCCAGTACTTC.

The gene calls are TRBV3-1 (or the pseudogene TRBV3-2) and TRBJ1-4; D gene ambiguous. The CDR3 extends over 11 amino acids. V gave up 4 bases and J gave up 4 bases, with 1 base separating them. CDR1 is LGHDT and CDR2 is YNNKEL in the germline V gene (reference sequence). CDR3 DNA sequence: TGTGCCAGCAGCCTTAATGAAAAACTGTTTTTT. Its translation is CASSLNEKLFF.

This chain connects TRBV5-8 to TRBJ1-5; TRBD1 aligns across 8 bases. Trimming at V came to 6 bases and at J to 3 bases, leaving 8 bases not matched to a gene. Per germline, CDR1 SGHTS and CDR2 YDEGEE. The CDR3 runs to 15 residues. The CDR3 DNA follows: TGTGCCAGCACCTTCGGACAGGGCAACAATCAGCCCCAGCATTTT. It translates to CASTFGQGNNQPQHF. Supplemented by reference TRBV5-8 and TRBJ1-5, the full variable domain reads EAGVTQSPTHLIKTRGQQATLRCSPISGHTSVYWYQQALGLGLQFLLWYDEGEERNRGNFPPRFSGRQFPNYSSELNVNALELEDSALYLCASTFGQGNNQPQHFGDGTRLSIL.

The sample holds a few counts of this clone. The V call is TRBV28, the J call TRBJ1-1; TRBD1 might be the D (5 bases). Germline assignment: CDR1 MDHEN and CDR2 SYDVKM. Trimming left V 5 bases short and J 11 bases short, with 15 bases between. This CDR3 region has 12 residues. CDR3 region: CASSHDRLRAFF. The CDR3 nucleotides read TGTGCCAGCAGTCACGACAGACTAAGGGCTTTCTTT.